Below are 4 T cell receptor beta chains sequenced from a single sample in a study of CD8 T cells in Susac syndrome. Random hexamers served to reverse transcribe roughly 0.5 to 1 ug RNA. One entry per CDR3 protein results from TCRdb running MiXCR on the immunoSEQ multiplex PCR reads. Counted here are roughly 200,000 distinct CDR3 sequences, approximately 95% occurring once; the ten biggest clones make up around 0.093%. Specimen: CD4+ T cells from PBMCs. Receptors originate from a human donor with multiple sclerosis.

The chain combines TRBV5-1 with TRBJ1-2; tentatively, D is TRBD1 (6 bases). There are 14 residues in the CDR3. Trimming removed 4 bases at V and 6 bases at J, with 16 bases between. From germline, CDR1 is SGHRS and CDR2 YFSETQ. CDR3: CASSLLSTGDGYTF. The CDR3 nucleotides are TGCGCCAGCAGCCTCCTATCGACAGGCGATGGCTACACCTTC.

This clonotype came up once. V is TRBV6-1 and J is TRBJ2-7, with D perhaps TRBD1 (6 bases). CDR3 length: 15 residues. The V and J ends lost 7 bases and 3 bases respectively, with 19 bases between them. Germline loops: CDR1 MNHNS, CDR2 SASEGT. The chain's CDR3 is CASTSHLDRDYEQYF. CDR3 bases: TGTGCCAGCACTTCCCATTTGGACAGAGACTACGAGCAGTACTTC.

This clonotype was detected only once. The CDR3 here is CASSRGSGETQYF. CDR3 sequence (DNA): TGTGCCAGCAGCAGGGGGTCCGGAGAGACCCAGTACTTC. The chain uses TRBV6-6 and TRBJ2-5; 7 bases map to TRBD1. This CDR3 spans 13 amino acids. After removal of 6 bases from V and 4 bases from J, the junction contained 5 bases not matched to a gene. The germline V gene has CDR1 MNHNY and CDR2 SVGAGI (reference sequence).

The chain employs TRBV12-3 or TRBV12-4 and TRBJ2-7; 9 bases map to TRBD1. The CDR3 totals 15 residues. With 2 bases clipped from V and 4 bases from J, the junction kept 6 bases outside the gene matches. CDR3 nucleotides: TGTGCCAGCAGTTTAACGGGGGACAGGGTTTACGAGCAGTACTTC. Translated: CASSLTGDRVYEQYF.